A single sample gave rise to the 9 T cell receptor beta chains below, sequenced in a study of graft-versus-host responses after intestinal transplantation (dated by TCRdb to the early 2020s). What the time point label conveys for this sample: cells obtained before transplantation from donor or recipient. Library creation used the immunoSEQ multiplex PCR assay. What TCRdb holds here is the immuneACCESS table cut down to in-frame rearrangements. Part of the clones is not present; checked against another copy, under half of the missing clones reflect an unresolved V gene, and the others are unexplained. The sample table lists 20,000 to 25,000 clones, roughly 43% of them with a count of one. The top ten clonotypes cover around 0.66% of the sample. The sequenced sample was alloreactive CD4+ T cells from a mixed lymphocyte reaction culture, obtained before intestinal transplant. The sample's cell subset or site label, in plain terms: CFSE-low proliferating T cells sorted from roughly 6-day pre-transplant mixed lymphocyte reaction (GvH or HvG direction). Source of these receptors: a human patient who received an intestinal transplant.

This chain uses TRBV7-9 with TRBJ2-2, with D possibly being TRBD2 (6 bases). The V end lost 1 base, the J end lost 4 bases, and 10 bases lay between the germline ends. CDR3 length: 15 amino acids. Germline V lookup: CDR1 SEHNR, CDR2 FQNEAQ (reference sequence). In DNA, the CDR3 is TGTGCCAGCAGCTTAGGATGGGGGGTCACCGGGGAGCTGTTTTTT. Amino acids: CASSLGWGVTGELFF.

This clone occurred once. J is TRBJ1-3 and V is TRBV7-6, with TRBD1 matching 8 bases. The CDR3 spans 16 residues. Germline V gene lookup returns CDR1 SGHVS and CDR2 FNYEAQ. V shed 5 bases, J shed 0 bases, and the junction held 6 bases outside the gene matches. CDR3: CASSQGQAFSGNTIYF. Here the CDR3 DNA reads TGTGCCAGCAGCCAGGGACAGGCCTTCTCTGGAAACACCATATATTTT.

This clone was recorded once. This chain connects TRBV12-5 to TRBJ2-5, with 10 bases lining up with TRBD2. The J call may be incorrect, as the DNA end agrees better with TRBJ2-7. This CDR3 has 17 amino acids. The germline CDR1 and CDR2 sequences are LGHNT and FRNRAP. CDR3 amino acids: CASGLVFSTSGSYEQYF. CDR3 nucleotide sequence: TGTGCTAGTGGTTTGGTATTTTCGACTAGCGGGTCCTACGAGCAGTACTTC.

The CDR3 DNA sequence: TGTGCCAGCAGCGAGGCCGGGACATTTCCCTACGAGCAGTACTTC. Its translation is CASSEAGTFPYEQYF. V and J are TRBV5-6 and TRBJ2-7; the D gene is possibly TRBD1 (6 bases). Deletions cut 4 bases from V and 2 bases from J, with 16 bases between. The CDR3 loop spans 15 amino acids. Germline V gene sequence: CDR1 SGHDT, CDR2 YYEEEE.

Details on this clone: Other DNA sequences in this sample translate to the same CDR3. The chain is built from TRBV7-2 and TRBJ1-6; TRBD1 aligns across 7 bases. The CDR3 has 15 residues. Per the germline V gene, CDR1 is SGHTA and CDR2 is FQGNSA. Unmatched junction bases numbered 4, after V lost 5 bases and J lost 3 bases. CDR3: CASSQGGLYNSPLHF. DNA for the CDR3: TGTGCCAGCAGCCAAGGGGGCCTCTATAATTCACCCCTCCACTTT.

This rearrangement joins TRBV6-5 to TRBJ2-7; the D gene is possibly TRBD2 (6 bases). CDR3 size: 14 residues. The V gene lost 6 bases and the J gene lost 5 bases, with 17 bases spanning the gap. Per germline, CDR1 MNHEY and CDR2 SVGAGI. CDR3 region: CASRRGTGANEQYF. The CDR3 bases are TGTGCCAGCAGGCGCGGGACTGGTGCAAACGAGCAGTACTTC.

The chain uses TRBV9 and TRBJ2-2, with 12 positions matching TRBD1. V dropped 2 bases and J dropped 4; count of bases not matched to a gene: 6. Germline loops: CDR1 SGDLS, CDR2 YYNGEE. The CDR3 extends over 17 amino acids. The CDR3 bases are TGTGCCAGCAGCGTGGGGGACAGGGGGCATGGCACCGGGGAGCTGTTTTTT. It specifies CASSVGDRGHGTGELFF.

The sample holds a few counts of this clone. V and J are TRBV5-5 and TRBJ1-5, with 7 positions matching TRBD1. The trim removed 2 bases at V and 7 bases at J, leaving 6 bases unmatched. The CDR3 is 14 amino acids. Looked up from germline, CDR1 is SGHKS and CDR2 is YYEKEE (reference sequence). This chain's CDR3 is CASSFRDSRQPQHF. CDR3 bases: TGTGCCAGCAGCTTCCGGGACAGTAGACAGCCCCAGCATTTT.

This clone is labeled as medium-sized. The chain carries TRBV7-6 and TRBJ1-1; D perhaps matches TRBD1 (5 bases). The V gene lost 1 base and the J gene lost 0 bases, with 9 bases spanning the gap. The germline V gene encodes CDR1 SGHVS and CDR2 FNYEAQ. This CDR3 is 15 amino acids long. The CDR3 sequence is CASSLGTPLNTEAFF. Here the CDR3 DNA reads TGTGCCAGCAGCTTAGGGACACCTTTGAACACTGAAGCTTTCTTT. Drawing the rest from reference TRBV7-6 and TRBJ1-1, the complete variable domain is GAGVSQSPRYKVTKRGQDVALRCDPISGHVSLYWYRQALGQGPEFLTYFNYEAQQDKSGLPNDRFSAERPEGSISTLTIQRTEQRDSAMYRCASSLGTPLNTEAFFGQGTRLTVV.